This T cell receptor (beta chain) was sequenced in a study of T cell responses to AZD1222 COVID-19 vaccine. Study-level information: Second-dose recipients at about 4 or about 12 weeks were treated as one pooled group.

Regarding the study as a whole: White British people made up most donors, females outnumbered males, and clonal diversity was possibly underestimated. Spike-wide vaccine-associated CD4 TCRs dominated at 160-218 and 743-854. It was only after the peak T cell response that any repertoires were sampled.

As to this clone: Antigen specificity is unknown.

Repertoires were generated with immunoSEQ multiplex PCR, while TCRdb's copy carries only in-frame clones and drops some. The sample consists of 140,000 to 150,000 clones, about 93% of them appearing once. Germline CDR1 DFQATT, CDR2 SNEGSKA (reference sequence). The V and J ends lost 3 bases and 0 bases, in that order; junction bases with no gene match: 9. The CDR3 loop spans 18 amino acids. This TCR was sampled from an adult in good health. Material: peripheral blood, obtained on day 0 of AZD1222 vaccination. The chain carries TRBV20-1 and TRBJ2-1; 12 positions agree with TRBD2. CDR3 protein: CSASGLAGGRVSYNEQFF. CDR3 nucleotide sequence: TGCAGTGCTAGTGGTCTAGCGGGAGGGCGGGTCTCCTACAATGAGCAGTTCTTC.